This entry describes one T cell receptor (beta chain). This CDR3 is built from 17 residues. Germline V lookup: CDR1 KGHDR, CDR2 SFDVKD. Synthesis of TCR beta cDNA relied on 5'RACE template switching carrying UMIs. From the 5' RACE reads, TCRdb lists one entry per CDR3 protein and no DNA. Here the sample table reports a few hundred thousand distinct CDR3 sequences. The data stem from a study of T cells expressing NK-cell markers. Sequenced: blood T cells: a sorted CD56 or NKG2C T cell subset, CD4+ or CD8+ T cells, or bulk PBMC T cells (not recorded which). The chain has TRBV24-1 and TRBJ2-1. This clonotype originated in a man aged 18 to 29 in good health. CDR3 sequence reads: CATSDPLSVGSYNEQFF.